This T cell receptor (beta chain) was obtained from a study of regulatory T cells in long-lasting Graves disease. This clonotype was observed a handful of times. The antigen remains undetermined. V was cut by 0 bases and J by 6 bases, with 14 bases left in between. The CDR3 totals 14 residues. Looked up from germline, CDR1 is DFQATT and CDR2 is SNEGSKA (reference sequence). General observations from the study: Persistent disease favored TRBV28, TRBJ1-2 and TRBJ2-5.

Time point: persistent/refractory GD, antithyroid drugs over 5 years with positive TRAb. Extracted RNA from PBMCs served as the source of the TCR library. With iRepertoire HTBI primers and Arm-PCR of CDR3 regions, TCR beta libraries were built. Using its own MiXCR run on the multiplex PCR reads, TCRdb lists one record per CDR3 protein. The sample lists more than 650,000 distinct CDR3 sequences, roughly 30% occurring once. Specimen: peripheral blood mononuclear cells (PBMCs), collected when the disease was refractory, from a patient treated with antithyroid drugs. The source of this sequence is a female donor with Graves disease. The J gene is TRBJ1-2, the V gene TRBV20-1, with D possibly being TRBD1 (6 bases). CDR3 amino acids: CSARDGGRVNGYTF. CDR3 coding DNA: TGCAGTGCTAGAGATGGGGGCAGGGTGAATGGCTACACCTTC.